The 2 T cell receptor beta chains below come from one sample, sequenced in a study of cytomegalovirus exposure and HLA in healthy donors. Primers for the PCR totalled 60 Vbeta and 13 Jbeta. Here immunoSEQ multiplex PCR was the method, and the copy in TCRdb shows in-frame clones only, minus some. There are around 120,000 clones in the sample; less than 65% occur only once, and 9% to 10% lies in the top ten. Material: PBMCs. All receptors come from a man aged 40-49 years in good health and CMV-seropositive.

This chain joins TRBV10-3 and TRBJ1-5; D is perhaps TRBD1 (5 bases). V lost 2 bases and J lost 7, with 12 bases in between. This CDR3 spans 14 amino acids. Germline CDR1 reads ENHRY; CDR2 reads SYGVKD. In nucleotides, the CDR3 is TGTGCCATCAGTGAGAGCCAGGGAGGCCAGCCCCAGCATTTT. Translating gives CAISESQGGQPQHF.

The CDR3 is CASSPGGSGYYNEQFF. The CDR3 nucleotides read TGTGCCAGCTCACCAGGGGGTAGCGGGTACTACAATGAGCAGTTCTTC. The chain joins TRBV18 to TRBJ2-1, with 7 bases identical to TRBD2. Germline V gene data show CDR1 as KGHSH and CDR2 as LQKENI. V lost 2 bases, J lost 3 bases, and 7 bases stayed unmatched. The CDR3 has 16 amino acids.